This entry describes one T cell receptor beta chain. Its antigen remains unknown. The repertoire was sequenced with immunoSEQ multiplex PCR; TCRdb's copy has only in-frame clones and lacks some. The sample includes roughly 33,000 clones, approximately 77% seen only once; the top ten take about 6.4%. These data come from a study of vaccination effects on CD4 cells after COVID-19. Study in general: Post-vaccine specimens were collected at a median of 72 days following the second dose.

Cultured cells yielded isolated CD4+ T cells after roughly 11 days. SARS-CoV-2 infected the person between March and December 2020, as confirmed by PCR. Each participant was given two doses of one vaccine (BNT162b2 or mRNA-1273). Trimming took 4 bases from V and 4 from J; bases not matched to a gene: 7. CDR3 size: 15 residues. The sequence was obtained from a human donor who had a prior SARS-CoV-2 infection. The chain uses TRBV23-1 and TRBJ2-1; 7 bases are a match to TRBD2. TRBV23-1 is an ORF, with its function uncertain. The sample consisted of CD4+ T cells from PBMCs cultured without peptide, taken after COVID-19 vaccination. CDR3 sequence: CASSPAGPNYNEQFF. As DNA, the CDR3 is TGCGCCAGCAGTCCAGCGGGACCAAATTACAATGAGCAGTTCTTC.